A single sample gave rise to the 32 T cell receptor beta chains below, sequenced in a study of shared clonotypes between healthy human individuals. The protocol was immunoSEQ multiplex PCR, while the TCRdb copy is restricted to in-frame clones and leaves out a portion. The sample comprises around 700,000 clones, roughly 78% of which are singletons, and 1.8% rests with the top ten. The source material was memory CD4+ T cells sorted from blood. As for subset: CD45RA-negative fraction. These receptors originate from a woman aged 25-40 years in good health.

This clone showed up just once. CDR3 amino acids: CASSLLKWQRGNTIYF. The CDR3 nucleotides read TGTGCCAGCAGTTTATTGAAGTGGCAGAGGGGAAACACCATATATTTT. The chain uses TRBV28 and TRBJ1-3; no clear D. Germline values: CDR1 MDHEN, CDR2 SYDVKM. This CDR3 has 16 residues. The V gene lost 1 base and the J gene lost 4 bases, with 14 bases spanning the gap. Together with reference TRBV28 and TRBJ1-3, the CDR3 gives the full variable domain: DVKVTQSSRYLVKRTGEKVFLECVQDMDHENMFWYRQDPGLGLRLIYFSYDVKMKEKGDIPEGYSVSREKKERFSLILESASTNQTSMYLCASSLLKWQRGNTIYFGEGSWLTVV.

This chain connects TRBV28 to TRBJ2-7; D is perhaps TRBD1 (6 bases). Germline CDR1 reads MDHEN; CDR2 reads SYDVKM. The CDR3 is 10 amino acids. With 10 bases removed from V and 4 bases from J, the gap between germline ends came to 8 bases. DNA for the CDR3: TGTGCCACGACAGGTTACGAGCAGTACTTC. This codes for CATTGYEQYF.

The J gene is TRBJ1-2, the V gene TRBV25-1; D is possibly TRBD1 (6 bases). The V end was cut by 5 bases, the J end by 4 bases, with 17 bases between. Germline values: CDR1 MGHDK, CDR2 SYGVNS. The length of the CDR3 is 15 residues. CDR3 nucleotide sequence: TGTGCCAGCAGTTACGGGGGGCCACCGACCTATGGCTACACCTTC. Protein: CASSYGGPPTYGYTF.

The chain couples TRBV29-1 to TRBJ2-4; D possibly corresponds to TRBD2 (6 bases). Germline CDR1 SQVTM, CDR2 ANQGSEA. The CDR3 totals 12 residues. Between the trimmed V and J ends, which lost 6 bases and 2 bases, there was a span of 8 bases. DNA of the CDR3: TGCAGCGTCGGGGGATCCAAAAACATTCAGTACTTC. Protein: CSVGGSKNIQYF.

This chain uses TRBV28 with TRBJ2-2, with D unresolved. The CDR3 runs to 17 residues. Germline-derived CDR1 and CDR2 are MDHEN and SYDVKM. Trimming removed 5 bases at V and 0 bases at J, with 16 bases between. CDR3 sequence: CASSKVQSATNTGELFF. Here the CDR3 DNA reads TGTGCCAGCAGTAAAGTTCAGTCAGCGACGAACACCGGGGAGCTGTTTTTT.

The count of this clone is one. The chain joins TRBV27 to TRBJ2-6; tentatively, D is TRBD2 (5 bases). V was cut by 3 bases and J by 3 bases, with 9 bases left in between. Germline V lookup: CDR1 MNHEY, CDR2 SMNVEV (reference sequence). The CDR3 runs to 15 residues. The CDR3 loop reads CASSFFGNGANVLTF. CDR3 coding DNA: TGTGCCAGCAGTTTCTTCGGGAATGGGGCCAACGTCCTGACTTTC.

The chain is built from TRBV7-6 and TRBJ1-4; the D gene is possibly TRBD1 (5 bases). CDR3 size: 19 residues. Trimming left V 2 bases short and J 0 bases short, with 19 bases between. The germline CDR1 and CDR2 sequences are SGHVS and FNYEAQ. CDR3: CASSLTSQGFTPTNEKLFF. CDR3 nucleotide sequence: TGTGCCAGCAGCTTAACCTCTCAGGGTTTTACTCCAACTAATGAAAAACTGTTTTTT. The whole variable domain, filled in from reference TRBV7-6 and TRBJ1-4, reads GAGVSQSPRYKVTKRGQDVALRCDPISGHVSLYWYRQALGQGPEFLTYFNYEAQQDKSGLPNDRFSAERPEGSISTLTIQRTEQRDSAMYRCASSLTSQGFTPTNEKLFFGSGTQLSVL.

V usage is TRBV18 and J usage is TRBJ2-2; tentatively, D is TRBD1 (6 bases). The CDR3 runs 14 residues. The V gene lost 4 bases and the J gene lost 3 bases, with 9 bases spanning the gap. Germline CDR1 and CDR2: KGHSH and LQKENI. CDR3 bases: TGTGCCAGCTCACGAGACAGGCACACCGGGGAGCTGTTTTTT. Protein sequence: CASSRDRHTGELFF.

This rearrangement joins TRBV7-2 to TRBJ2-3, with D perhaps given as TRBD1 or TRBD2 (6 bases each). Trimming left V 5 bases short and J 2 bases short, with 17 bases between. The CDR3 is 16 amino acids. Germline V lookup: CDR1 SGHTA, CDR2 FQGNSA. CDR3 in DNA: TGTGCCAGCAGCCCCACCCGGGGGCTGATCACAGATACGCAGTATTTT. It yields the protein CASSPTRGLITDTQYF.

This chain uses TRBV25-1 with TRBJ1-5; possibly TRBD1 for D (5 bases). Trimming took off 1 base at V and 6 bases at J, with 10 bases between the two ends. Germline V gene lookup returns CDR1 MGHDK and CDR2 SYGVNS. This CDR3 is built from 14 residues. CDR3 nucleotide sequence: TGTGCCAGCAGTGAATGGTGGGGGGTTCAGCCCCAGCATTTT. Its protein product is CASSEWWGVQPQHF. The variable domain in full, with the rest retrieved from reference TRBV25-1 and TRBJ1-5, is EADIYQTPRYLVIGTGKKITLECSQTMGHDKMYWYQQDPGMELHLIHYSYGVNSTEKGDLSSESTVSRIRTEHFPLTLESARPSHTSQYLCASSEWWGVQPQHFGDGTRLSIL.

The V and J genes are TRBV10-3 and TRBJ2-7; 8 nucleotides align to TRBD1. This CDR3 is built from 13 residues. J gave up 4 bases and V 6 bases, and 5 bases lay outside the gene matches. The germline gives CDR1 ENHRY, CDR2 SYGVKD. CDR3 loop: CAIRPGGAYEQYF. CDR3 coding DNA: TGTGCCATCAGGCCAGGGGGCGCGTACGAGCAGTACTTC.

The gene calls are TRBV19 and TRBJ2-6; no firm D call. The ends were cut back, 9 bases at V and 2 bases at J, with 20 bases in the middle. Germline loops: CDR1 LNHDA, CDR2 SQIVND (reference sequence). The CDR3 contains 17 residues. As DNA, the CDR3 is TGTGCCAGCCGACTCCGGTCGAATTGGGCTGGGGCCAACGTCCTGACTTTC. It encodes CASRLRSNWAGANVLTF.

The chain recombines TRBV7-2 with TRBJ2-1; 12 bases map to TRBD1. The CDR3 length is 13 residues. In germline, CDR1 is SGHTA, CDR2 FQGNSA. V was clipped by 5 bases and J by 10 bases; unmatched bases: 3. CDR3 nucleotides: TGTGCCAGCAGCCGGGACAGGGGGCGCGAGCAGTTCTTC. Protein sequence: CASSRDRGREQFF.

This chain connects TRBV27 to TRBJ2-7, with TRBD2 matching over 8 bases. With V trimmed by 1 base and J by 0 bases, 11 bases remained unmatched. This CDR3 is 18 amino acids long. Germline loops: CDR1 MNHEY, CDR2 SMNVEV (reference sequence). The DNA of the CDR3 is TGTGCCAGCAGTTTATTACCCAGCGGGAGCGGGTCCTCCTACGAGCAGTACTTC. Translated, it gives CASSLLPSGSGSSYEQYF.

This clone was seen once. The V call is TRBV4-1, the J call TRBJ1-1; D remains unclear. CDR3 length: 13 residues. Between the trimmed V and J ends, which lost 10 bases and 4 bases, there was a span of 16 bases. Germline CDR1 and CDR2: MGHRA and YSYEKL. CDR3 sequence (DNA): TGCGCCACCTCAGAATGGGAAACCACTGAAGCTTTCTTT. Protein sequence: CATSEWETTEAFF.

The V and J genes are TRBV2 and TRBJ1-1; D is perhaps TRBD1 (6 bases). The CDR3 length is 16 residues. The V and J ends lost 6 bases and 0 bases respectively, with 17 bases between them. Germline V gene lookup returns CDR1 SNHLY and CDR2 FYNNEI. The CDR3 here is CASRAQGAGMNTEAFF. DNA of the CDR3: TGTGCCAGCAGAGCACAGGGTGCAGGAATGAACACTGAAGCTTTCTTT.

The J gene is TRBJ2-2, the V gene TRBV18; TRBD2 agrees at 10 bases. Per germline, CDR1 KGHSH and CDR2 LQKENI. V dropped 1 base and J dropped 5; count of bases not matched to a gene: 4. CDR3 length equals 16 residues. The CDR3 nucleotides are TGTGCCAGCTCACCACGTCTAGCGGGAGATACCGGGGAGCTGTTTTTT. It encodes CASSPRLAGDTGELFF. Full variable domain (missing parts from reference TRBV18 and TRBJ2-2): NAGVMQNPRHLVRRRGQEARLRCSPMKGHSHVYWYRQLPEEGLKFMVYLQKENIIDESGMPKERFSAEFPKEGPSILRIQQVVRGDSAAYFCASSPRLAGDTGELFFGEGSRLTVL.

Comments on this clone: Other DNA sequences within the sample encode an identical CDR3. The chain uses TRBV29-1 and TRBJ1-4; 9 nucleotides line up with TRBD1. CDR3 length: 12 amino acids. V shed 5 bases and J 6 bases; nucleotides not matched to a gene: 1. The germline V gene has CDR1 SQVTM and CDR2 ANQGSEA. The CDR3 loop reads CSVRTGDEKLFF. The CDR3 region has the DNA TGCAGCGTTCGGACAGGGGATGAAAAACTGTTTTTT.

CDR3 DNA: TGCGCCAGCAGCGGGGACAGGAACTTCTACGAGCAGTACTTC. Translated: CASSGDRNFYEQYF. The V call is TRBV5-1, the J call TRBJ2-7; the match to TRBD1 covers 8 bases. V gave up 4 bases and J gave up 3 bases; unmatched junction bases: 6. This CDR3 is built from 14 residues. Germline V CDR1 and CDR2: SGHRS, YFSETQ.

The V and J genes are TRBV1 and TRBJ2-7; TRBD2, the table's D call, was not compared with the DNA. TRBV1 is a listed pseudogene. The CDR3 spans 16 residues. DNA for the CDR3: TGCACCAGCAGCCAAGAGTGGCTAGCGGGAGGAAACGAGCAGTACTTC. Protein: CTSSQEWLAGGNEQYF.

CDR3 in DNA: TGTGCCAGCAGTATGACGGGAGCACCAGCAAGGGCTTTCTTT. Translated, it gives CASSMTGAPARAFF. The chain has TRBV27 and TRBJ1-1, with no clear D. The CDR3 length is 14 residues. Germline V CDR1 and CDR2: MNHEY, SMNVEV (reference sequence). V dropped 5 bases and J dropped 11 bases, with 21 bases sitting between them.

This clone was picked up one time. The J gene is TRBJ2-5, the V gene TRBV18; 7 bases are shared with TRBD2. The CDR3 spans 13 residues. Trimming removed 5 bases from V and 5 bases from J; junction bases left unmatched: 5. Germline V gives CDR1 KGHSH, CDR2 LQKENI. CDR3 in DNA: TGTGCCAGCTCAACCGGGACTAAGGAGACCCAGTACTTC. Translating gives CASSTGTKETQYF.

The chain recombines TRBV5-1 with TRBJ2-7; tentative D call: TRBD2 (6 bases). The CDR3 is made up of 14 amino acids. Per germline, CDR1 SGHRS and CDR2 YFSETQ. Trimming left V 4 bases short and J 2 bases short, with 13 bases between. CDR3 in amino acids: CASSAAGNPYEQYF. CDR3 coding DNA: TGCGCCAGCAGCGCGGCGGGGAATCCCTACGAGCAGTACTTC.

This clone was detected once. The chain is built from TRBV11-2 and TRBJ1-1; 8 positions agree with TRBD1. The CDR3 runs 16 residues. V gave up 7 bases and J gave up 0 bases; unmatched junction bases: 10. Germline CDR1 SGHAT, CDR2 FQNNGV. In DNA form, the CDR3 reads TGTGCCAGCACCGACCGCGACAGGGGCGTGAACACTGAAGCTTTCTTT. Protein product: CASTDRDRGVNTEAFF.

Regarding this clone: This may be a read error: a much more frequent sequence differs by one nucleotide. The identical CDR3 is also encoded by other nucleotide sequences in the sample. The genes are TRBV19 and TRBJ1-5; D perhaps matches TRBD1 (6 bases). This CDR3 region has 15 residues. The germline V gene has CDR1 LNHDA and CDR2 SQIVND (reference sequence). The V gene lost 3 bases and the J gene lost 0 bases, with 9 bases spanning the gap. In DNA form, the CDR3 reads TGTGCCAGTAGTATTTGGGACACTAGCAATCAGCCCCAGCATTTT. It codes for CASSIWDTSNQPQHF.

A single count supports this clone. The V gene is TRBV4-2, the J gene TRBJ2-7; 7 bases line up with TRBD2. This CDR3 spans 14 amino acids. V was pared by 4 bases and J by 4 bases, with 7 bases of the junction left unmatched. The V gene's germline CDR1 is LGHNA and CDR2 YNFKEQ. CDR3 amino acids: CASSPYRGGYEQYF. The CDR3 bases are TGTGCCAGCAGCCCCTATCGCGGGGGATACGAGCAGTACTTC.

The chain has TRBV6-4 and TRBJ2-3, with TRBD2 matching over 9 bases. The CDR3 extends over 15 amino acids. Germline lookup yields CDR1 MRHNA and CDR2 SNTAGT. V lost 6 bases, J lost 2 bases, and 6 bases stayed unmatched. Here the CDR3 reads CASSPLAGNTDTQYF. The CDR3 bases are TGTGCCAGCAGCCCGCTAGCGGGGAACACAGATACGCAGTATTTT.

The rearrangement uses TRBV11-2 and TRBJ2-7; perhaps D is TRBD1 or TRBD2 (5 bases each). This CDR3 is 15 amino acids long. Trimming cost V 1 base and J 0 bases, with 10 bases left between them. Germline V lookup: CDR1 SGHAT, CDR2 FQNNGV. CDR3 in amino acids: CASSLAGTASYEQYF. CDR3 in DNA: TGTGCCAGCAGCTTAGCTGGGACGGCCTCCTACGAGCAGTACTTC.

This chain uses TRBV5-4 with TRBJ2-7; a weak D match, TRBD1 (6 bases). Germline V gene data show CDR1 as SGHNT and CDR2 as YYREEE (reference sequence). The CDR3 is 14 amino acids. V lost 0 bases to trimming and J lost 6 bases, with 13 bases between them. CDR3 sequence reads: CASSLAGAAGEQYF. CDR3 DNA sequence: TGTGCCAGCAGCTTGGCAGGGGCCGCAGGCGAGCAGTACTTC.

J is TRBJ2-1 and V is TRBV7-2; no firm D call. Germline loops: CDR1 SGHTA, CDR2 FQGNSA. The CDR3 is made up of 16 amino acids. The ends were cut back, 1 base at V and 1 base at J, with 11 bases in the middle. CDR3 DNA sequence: TGTGCCAGCAGCTTAGTCCCGAGCGTATCCTACAATGAGCAGTTCTTC. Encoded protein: CASSLVPSVSYNEQFF. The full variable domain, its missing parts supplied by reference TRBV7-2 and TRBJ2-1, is GAGVSQSPSNKVTEKGKDVELRCDPISGHTALYWYRQSLGQGLEFLIYFQGNSAPDKSGLPSDRFSAERTGGSVSTLTIQRTQQEDSAVYLCASSLVPSVSYNEQFFGPGTRLTVL.

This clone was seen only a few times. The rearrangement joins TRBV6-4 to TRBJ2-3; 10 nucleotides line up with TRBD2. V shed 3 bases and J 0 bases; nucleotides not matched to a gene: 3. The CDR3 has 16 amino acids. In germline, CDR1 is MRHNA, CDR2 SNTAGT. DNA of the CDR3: TGTGCCAGCAGTGAAGGAGCGGGAGGGAGCACAGATACGCAGTATTTT. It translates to CASSEGAGGSTDTQYF.

This CDR3 is CASSKGGGQPQHF. CDR3 sequence (DNA): TGTGCCAGTAGTAAGGGGGGCGGTCAGCCCCAGCATTTT. V and J are TRBV19 and TRBJ1-5, with D possibly matching TRBD1 (6 bases). Germline CDR1 and CDR2: LNHDA and SQIVND (reference sequence). There are 13 residues in the CDR3. V was shortened by 4 bases and J by 6 bases, with 10 bases between the two germline ends.